The 28 T cell receptor beta chains reported below all come from one sample, sequenced in a study of blood T cells in healthy people across ages (dated by TCRdb to the mid-2010s). The library was produced with 5' RACE. TCRdb names Illumina HiSeq 2500 as the instrument used. The second PCR ran for roughly 7 to 12 cycles and used a J-beta primer mix along with a sample-barcoded 5' primer. Starting from the raw public reads, TCRdb applied fastp trimming at Q25, assembled clones with MiXCR and retained in-frame beta chains. Entries that share a CDR3 protein sequence are merged under the most common genes and DNA. Within this sample are some 1.7 million distinct CDR3 sequences, with 28% of them counted one time only. More than 6% of the sample goes to the ten largest clones. Sequenced sample: blood. The receptors derive from a woman aged 25 to 39 in good health.

As regards this clonotype: The CDR3 end shows no conserved phenylalanine or tryptophan, and so a read error is likely. The chain employs TRBV6-2 or TRBV6-3 and TRBJ2-1, with D unresolved. Per germline, CDR1 MNHEY and CDR2 SVGEGT. The V and J ends lost 8 bases and 9 bases respectively, with 11 bases between them. CDR3 length: 11 amino acids. The CDR3 here is CASGPIREQFC. Written as DNA, the CDR3 is TGTGCCAGCGGTCCTATTCGTGAGCAGTTCTGC.

This clonotype was recorded at least ten times. The gene calls are TRBV12-3 or TRBV12-4 and TRBJ2-1; D is perhaps TRBD1 (5 bases). The germline V and J ends were trimmed by 3 bases and 13 bases, with 13 bases remaining between them. The CDR3 sequence is 12 residues long. The CDR3 sequence: CASSFTTDKQFF. In DNA form, the CDR3 reads TGTGCCAGCAGTTTTACGACAGATAAACAGTTCTTC.

Comments on this clonotype: A much larger clone differs by one base, so this may be a read error. V usage is TRBV5-1 and J usage is TRBJ1-1; 7 nucleotides align to TRBD1. The CDR3 consists of 16 residues. Trimming removed 7 bases from V and 2 bases from J; junction bases left unmatched: 14. Germline CDR1 and CDR2: SGHRS and YFSETQ. DNA of the CDR3: TGCGCCAGCGGCCCATGGTCAGGGGACAGCAACACTGAAGCTTTCTTT. Translated, it gives CASGPWSGDSNTEAFF.

This clonotype turned up a few times. This sequence joins TRBV27 and TRBJ2-1; 7 bases match TRBD2. The V segment lost 3 bases and the J segment 8 bases; nucleotides outside the gene matches: 10. This CDR3 spans 15 amino acids. Germline V lookup: CDR1 MNHEY, CDR2 SMNVEV (reference sequence). The CDR3 here is CASSFEGSGTYEQFF. CDR3 DNA: TGTGCCAGCAGTTTCGAAGGGAGCGGGACCTATGAGCAGTTCTTC.

There are many counts of this clonotype. The chain is built from TRBV20-1 and TRBJ1-2; a weak D match, TRBD1 (5 bases). Trimming stripped 6 bases from V and 0 bases from J, with 17 bases between. The length of the CDR3 is 15 residues. Germline V CDR1 and CDR2: DFQATT, SNEGSKA (reference sequence). This CDR3 reads CSAEGIDRANYGYTF. The CDR3 bases are TGCAGTGCGGAAGGGATCGACAGAGCTAACTATGGCTACACCTTC.

This chain links TRBV3-1 with TRBJ2-2; possibly TRBD2 for D (5 bases). The CDR3 sequence is 19 residues long. V lost 0 bases and J 7 bases, leaving 24 bases between the germline ends. Germline lookup yields CDR1 LGHDT and CDR2 YNNKEL (reference sequence). CDR3 residues: CASSQEERLADTLGGELFF. The CDR3 nucleotides are TGTGCCAGCAGCCAAGAAGAAAGGCTAGCTGACACACTGGGCGGGGAGCTGTTTTTT.

Concerning this clonotype: At one end, the junction sequence differs from germline, possibly due to a read error. The chain combines TRBV24-1 with TRBJ2-7; D not certain. The CDR3 is 10 amino acids. Germline V gives CDR1 KGHDR, CDR2 SFDVKD. The CDR3 sequence is CANTHYEQYF. DNA for the CDR3: TGTGCCAATACCCACTACGAACAGTACTTC.

This clonotype was observed a handful of times. This rearrangement joins TRBV30 to TRBJ2-7; 12 bases fit TRBD2. V gave up 3 bases and J gave up 1 base; unmatched junction bases: 4. Per germline, CDR1 GTSNPN and CDR2 SVGIG (reference sequence). This CDR3 has 15 residues. CDR3 sequence: CAWSKTSGRSYEQYF. CDR3 DNA sequence: TGTGCCTGGAGCAAGACTAGCGGGAGATCCTACGAGCAGTACTTC.

The chain carries TRBV5-6 and TRBJ2-1; D possibly corresponds to TRBD2 (5 bases). Trimming removed 0 bases at V and 10 bases at J, with 17 bases between. Looked up from germline, CDR1 is SGHDT and CDR2 is YYEEEE. The CDR3 is 15 residues long. The DNA for the CDR3 is TGTGCCAGCAGCTTGGTTTTGCGGGTTGTCGGGGAGCAGTTCTTC. It yields the protein CASSLVLRVVGEQFF.

This clonotype occurred a few times. One end of the junction is discordant with germline, which a read error may explain. The J gene is TRBJ2-3, the V gene TRBV10-3; 9 bases map to TRBD2. The CDR3 is 15 residues long. CDR1 ENHRY and CDR2 SYGVKD come from the germline V gene. CDR3 sequence reads: CAASGGFEGTDAQYF. For the CDR3, the DNA is TGTGCCGCAAGCGGGGGGTTTGAGGGCACAGATGCGCAGTATTTT.

This clonotype was seen once. This chain joins TRBV7-9 and TRBJ1-5; no clear D. This CDR3 comprises 13 residues. V lost 2 bases and J 11 bases, leaving 13 bases between the germline ends. Germline lookup yields CDR1 SEHNR and CDR2 FQNEAQ (reference sequence). CDR3 region: CASSLTAGEAQHF. The CDR3 DNA follows: TGTGCCAGCAGCTTAACGGCCGGAGAGGCCCAGCATTTT.

The chain recombines TRBV20-1 with TRBJ1-2, with D unresolved. The V end lost 0 bases, the J end lost 4 bases, and 12 bases lay between the germline ends. Germline lookup yields CDR1 DFQATT and CDR2 SNEGSKA (reference sequence). The CDR3 consists of 14 residues. CDR3 DNA: TGCAGTGCTAGAGACAGTACCGTGGCCTATGGCTACACCTTC. It translates to CSARDSTVAYGYTF.

This chain joins TRBV3-1 and TRBJ2-3, with D possibly being TRBD1 or TRBD2 (6 bases each). Per the germline V gene, CDR1 is LGHDT and CDR2 is YNNKEL (reference sequence). The V end lost 4 bases, the J end lost 2 bases, and 13 bases lay between the germline ends. This CDR3 is 15 amino acids long. Here the CDR3 DNA reads TGTGCCAGCAGCCCTGGGGGGCCGAACACAGATACGCAGTATTTT. Translated: CASSPGGPNTDTQYF.

There are a few counts of this clonotype. The chain has TRBV12-3 or TRBV12-4 and TRBJ2-7; 8 bases map to TRBD2. The CDR3 consists of 14 residues. The ends lost 6 bases at V and 0 bases at J; junction bases unmatched: 4. CDR3 in DNA: TGTGCCAGCAGGGAAGCGGGAGCCTCCTACGAGCAGTACTTC. It encodes CASREAGASYEQYF.

On this clonotype itself: A much larger clone sits a single nucleotide away, making a read error possible. V and J are TRBV7-2 and TRBJ2-1, with D unresolved. This CDR3 has 14 residues. V lost 7 bases, J lost 4 bases, and 14 bases lay in between. Germline lookup yields CDR1 SGHTA and CDR2 FQGNSA. The CDR3 region has the DNA TGTGCCAGCACCCCCATGCCCTCTTACAATGAGCAGTTCTTC. It specifies CASTPMPSYNEQFF.

Concerning this clonotype itself: At one end, the junction sequence differs from germline, possibly due to a read error. The CDR3 sequence is CARSPGGSGRNEFQETQYF. As DNA, the CDR3 is TGTGCCCGCAGCCCCGGGGGTAGCGGGCGCAACGAATTCCAAGAGACCCAGTACTTC. The chain couples TRBV7-9 to TRBJ2-5; 7 bases align to TRBD2. The germline V gene has CDR1 SEHNR and CDR2 FQNEAQ (reference sequence). The CDR3 contains 19 residues.

Concerning this clonotype: An end of the junction differs from the germline gene, which may be a read error. J is TRBJ1-6 and V is TRBV5-5, with TRBD1 as a possible D gene (6 bases). Germline V gives CDR1 SGHKS, CDR2 YYEKEE (reference sequence). The CDR3 has 18 amino acids. CDR3 bases: TGTACCAGCAGCCCGGAGGGGGGACGGACCTCCTATAATTCACCCCTCCACTTT. It translates to CTSSPEGGRTSYNSPLHF.

This clonotype has at least ten counts. The J gene is TRBJ2-7, the V gene TRBV7-9; TRBD1 is a possible D gene (7 bases). There are 15 residues in the CDR3. Germline values: CDR1 SEHNR, CDR2 FQNEAQ (reference sequence). Trimming removed 6 bases at V and 1 base at J, with 16 bases between. The chain's CDR3 is CASSPLAGQSYEQYF. CDR3 DNA sequence: TGTGCCAGCAGTCCACTCGCGGGACAGTCCTACGAGCAGTACTTC.

This chain connects TRBV6-5 to TRBJ2-2; tentatively, D is TRBD2 (6 bases). The CDR3 covers 15 residues. Germline V gives CDR1 MNHEY, CDR2 SVGAGI. Trimming cost V 2 bases and J 5 bases, with 12 bases left between them. This CDR3 is CASSYGSGLTGELFF. The CDR3 nucleotides read TGTGCCAGCAGTTACGGTAGCGGACTAACCGGGGAGCTGTTTTTT.

This clonotype was found a few times. The genes are TRBV6-1 and TRBJ2-7; tentatively, D is TRBD1 (5 bases). With 4 bases removed from V and 1 base from J, the gap between germline ends came to 14 bases. CDR3 length: 15 amino acids. Germline V gene sequence: CDR1 MNHNS, CDR2 SASEGT. CDR3 DNA sequence: TGTGCCAGCAGTGTACGAGAGACAGATTCCTACGAGCAGTACTTC. Translating it yields CASSVRETDSYEQYF.

This rearrangement joins TRBV5-1 to TRBJ2-1; TRBD1 aligns across 7 bases. V was clipped by 0 bases and J by 0 bases; unmatched bases: 3. The CDR3 is 16 amino acids. CDR1 is SGHRS, CDR2 YFSETQ, per germline. DNA for the CDR3: TGCGCCAGCAGCTTGGACAGGGGATTCTCCTACAATGAGCAGTTCTTC. The encoded protein is CASSLDRGFSYNEQFF. Looking up the rest from reference TRBV5-1 and TRBJ2-1 gives the full variable domain: KAGVTQTPRYLIKTRGQQVTLSCSPISGHRSVSWYQQTPGQGLQFLFEYFSETQRNKGNFPGRFSGRQFSNSRSEMNVSTLELGDSALYLCASSLDRGFSYNEQFFGPGTRLTVL.

This clonotype was observed a few times. The chain employs TRBV27 and TRBJ2-7; D may be TRBD1 (5 bases). The germline V and J ends were trimmed by 6 bases and 2 bases, with 17 bases remaining between them. There are 15 residues in the CDR3. The germline gives CDR1 MNHEY, CDR2 SMNVEV (reference sequence). The CDR3 DNA is TGTGCCAGCAGACGGCCGATGACAGCCCCCTACGAGCAGTACTTC. Translation gives CASRRPMTAPYEQYF.

The V and J genes are TRBV20-1 and TRBJ2-7; 7 positions agree with TRBD1. The closer fit of TRBJ2-5 to the DNA end suggests the J call may be wrong. CDR1 is DFQATT, CDR2 SNEGSKA, per germline (reference sequence). The CDR3 is 13 residues long. The CDR3, as DNA: TGCAGTGCTAGAGATGAGGGACAGCAGACCCAGTACTTC. Translated: CSARDEGQQTQYF.

This chain connects TRBV12-3 or TRBV12-4 to TRBJ2-5; D uncertain. This CDR3 comprises 13 residues. Trimming took off 8 bases at V and 5 bases at J, with 15 bases between the two ends. For the CDR3, the DNA is TGTGCCAGCGTAAGGGCCCTTAGCGAGACCCAGTACTTC. This translates into CASVRALSETQYF.

The chain joins TRBV20-1 to TRBJ2-1; TRBD2 agrees at 16 bases. CDR1 is DFQATT and CDR2 is SNEGSKA in the germline V gene (reference sequence). The CDR3 is 18 amino acids. Trimming took 3 bases from V and 4 from J; bases not matched to a gene: 9. CDR3 residues: CSARGTSGGAVLYNEQFF. DNA for the CDR3: TGCAGTGCTAGGGGGACTAGCGGGGGGGCCGTTCTTTACAATGAGCAGTTCTTC.

The chain uses TRBV5-1 and TRBJ2-1, with D perhaps TRBD2 (5 bases). The CDR3 runs 15 residues. Germline CDR1 SGHRS, CDR2 YFSETQ. The V end was cut by 3 bases, the J end by 6 bases, with 16 bases between. CDR3 loop: CASSSGLSSSNEQFF. The DNA for the CDR3 is TGCGCCAGCAGCTCCGGACTGTCATCGAGCAATGAGCAGTTCTTC. Filled out from reference TRBV5-1 and TRBJ2-1, the complete variable domain reads KAGVTQTPRYLIKTRGQQVTLSCSPISGHRSVSWYQQTPGQGLQFLFEYFSETQRNKGNFPGRFSGRQFSNSRSEMNVSTLELGDSALYLCASSSGLSSSNEQFFGPGTRLTVL.

This rearrangement joins TRBV5-1 to TRBJ2-5; no clear D gene. The V gene's germline CDR1 is SGHRS and CDR2 YFSETQ. The length of the CDR3 is 12 residues. V lost 3 bases to trimming and J lost 5 bases, with 8 bases between them. CDR3 protein: CASSSPVETQYF. Written as DNA, the CDR3 is TGCGCCAGCAGCTCCCCGGTGGAGACCCAGTACTTC. The complete variable domain, with remaining parts taken from reference TRBV5-1 and TRBJ2-5, reads KAGVTQTPRYLIKTRGQQVTLSCSPISGHRSVSWYQQTPGQGLQFLFEYFSETQRNKGNFPGRFSGRQFSNSRSEMNVSTLELGDSALYLCASSSPVETQYFGPGTRLLVL.

On this clonotype: The junction does not match germline at one end; this may be a read error. The genes are TRBV12-3 or TRBV12-4 and TRBJ2-1; 7 bases are shared with TRBD2. The CDR3 consists of 18 residues. The CDR3 DNA reads TGTGCCGGCAGTTTATCGGCGGGAGACTTCTTCTCCTACAATGAGCAGTTCTTC. Translation: CAGSLSAGDFFSYNEQFF.